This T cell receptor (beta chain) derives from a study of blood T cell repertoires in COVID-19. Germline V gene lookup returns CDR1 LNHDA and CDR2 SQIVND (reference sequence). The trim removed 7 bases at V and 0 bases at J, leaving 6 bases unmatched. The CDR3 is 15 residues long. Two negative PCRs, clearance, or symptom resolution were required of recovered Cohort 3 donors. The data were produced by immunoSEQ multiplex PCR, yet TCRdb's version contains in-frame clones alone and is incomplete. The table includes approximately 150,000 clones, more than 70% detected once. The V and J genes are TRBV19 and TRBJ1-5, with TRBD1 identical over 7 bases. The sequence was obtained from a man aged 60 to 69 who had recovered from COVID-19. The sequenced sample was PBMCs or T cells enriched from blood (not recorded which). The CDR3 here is CASKGQQNSNQPQHF. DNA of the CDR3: TGTGCCAGTAAGGGACAGCAGAATAGCAATCAGCCCCAGCATTTT.